The T cell receptor (beta chain) described here comes from a study of blood T cell repertoires in COVID-19. With V trimmed by 5 bases and J by 1 base, 20 bases remained unmatched. The CDR3 loop spans 20 amino acids. The germline CDR1 and CDR2 sequences are LGHDT and YNNKEL (reference sequence). Libraries were prepared by immunoSEQ multiplex PCR; TCRdb keeps only in-frame clonotypes and omits some of them. The data contain around 200,000 clones, around 88% of them singletons. The sequence was obtained from a man aged 45 to 65 with active or convalescent COVID-19. Specimen: peripheral blood. The V and J genes are TRBV3-1 (or the pseudogene TRBV3-2) and TRBJ2-7, with 10 nucleotides matching TRBD1. The CDR3 sequence is CASSDLTPPGQGRFSYEQYF. The CDR3 DNA follows: TGTGCCAGCAGCGACTTAACTCCTCCGGGACAGGGGAGATTTTCCTACGAGCAGTACTTC.